The entry that follows covers one T cell receptor (beta chain) sequence. Its antigen remains unknown. A single-stranded UMI oligo with SP2 sequence was ligated to cDNA 3' ends. First-round PCR used 4 cycles and beta primers RC1.1 and RC1.2 covering TRBC1 and TRBC2. TCRdb re-called the UMI-ligation and nested PCR reads with MiXCR, one entry per CDR3 protein. Of about 32,000 distinct CDR3 sequences in the sample, under 7.5% were seen once. This record comes from a study of quantifying T cell responses using KT2 cells. Whole-study context: cDNA was made from DNase-treated RNA using alpha and beta constant primers. Study-wide results and limits: At about one KT2 cell per 100,000 PBMC, KT2 sequences were still detected.

Unfractionated PBMC were spiked with known numbers of KT2 clone cells. Fixed numbers of PBMC received varying amounts of KT2 cells. Trimming stripped 4 bases from V and 1 base from J, with 15 bases between. Germline assignment: CDR1 SGHTA and CDR2 FQGNSA. The length of the CDR3 is 16 residues. The TCR sequence derives from a human donor. The sample taken for sequencing was PBMCs spiked with cells of the T cell clone KT2. This chain joins TRBV7-2 and TRBJ2-3, with D tentatively TRBD2 (6 bases). Written as DNA, the CDR3 is TGTGCCAGCAGCTCCATTATAGCTAGCGGCACAGATACGCAGTATTTT. It is translated as CASSSIIASGTDTQYF.